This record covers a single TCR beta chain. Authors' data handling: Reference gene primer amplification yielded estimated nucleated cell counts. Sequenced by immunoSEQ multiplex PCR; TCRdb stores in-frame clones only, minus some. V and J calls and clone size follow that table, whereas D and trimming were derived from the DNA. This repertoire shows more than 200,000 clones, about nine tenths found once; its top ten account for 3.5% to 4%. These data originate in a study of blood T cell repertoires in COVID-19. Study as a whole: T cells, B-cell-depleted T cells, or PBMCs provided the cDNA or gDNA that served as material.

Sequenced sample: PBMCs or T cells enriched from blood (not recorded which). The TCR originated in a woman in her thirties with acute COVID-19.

CDR3 protein: CASSPPTDQETQYF. The CDR3 DNA reads TGTGCCAGCAGCCCTCCGACAGACCAAGAGACCCAGTACTTC. The V gene is TRBV5-4, the J gene TRBJ2-5, with D possibly TRBD1 on 5 matching bases. The CDR3 sequence is 14 residues long. The V gene lost 4 bases and the J gene lost 0 bases, with 10 bases spanning the gap. Germline V gene data show CDR1 as SGHNT and CDR2 as YYREEE (reference sequence).